This T cell receptor beta chain was sequenced during a study of cytomegalovirus exposure and HLA in healthy donors. CDR1 is SGHRS and CDR2 is YFSETQ in the germline V gene. The ends were cut back, 0 bases at V and 5 bases at J, with 10 bases in the middle. CDR3 length: 14 amino acids. This clone was observed a few times. This sample includes further DNA sequences coding for the same CDR3. The PCR contained 60 Vbeta and 13 Jbeta primers. Assay: immunoSEQ multiplex PCR; the TCRdb copy retains only in-frame clones and omits some. The sample consists of about 130,000 clones, approximately 78% of them appearing once.

This rearrangement joins TRBV5-1 to TRBJ2-3, with a tentative D call TRBD2 (6 bases). The source material was PBMCs. This clonotype was obtained from a female donor in good health and CMV-seronegative. CDR3 sequence reads: CASSLVSGVDTQYF. The CDR3 DNA is TGCGCCAGCAGCTTGGTTTCGGGGGTAGATACGCAGTATTTT.